This T cell receptor (beta chain) was documented in a study of blood T cell repertoires in COVID-19. Study background: Sample material is recorded as cDNA or gDNA derived from T cells, B-cell-depleted T cells, or PBMCs.

Original data processing: Using reference gene primer amplification, nucleated cell counts were estimated. The repertoire was sequenced with immunoSEQ multiplex PCR; TCRdb's copy has only in-frame clones and lacks some. From that table come the V and J calls and clone size; the DNA was used to work out D and trimming. The sample shows 150,000 to 200,000 clones, about 82% of them seen only once. CDR3 length: 13 amino acids. The germline gives CDR1 SGHAT, CDR2 FQNNGV. V dropped 10 bases and J dropped 6; count of bases not matched to a gene: 4. V gene TRBV11-2 combines with J gene TRBJ1-6, with 9 bases identical to TRBD1. The TCR originated in a woman in her 30s with acute or convalescent COVID-19. What was sequenced was peripheral blood. The CDR3: CATTTGGNSPLHF. CDR3 in DNA: TGTGCCACCACGACAGGGGGTAATTCACCCCTCCACTTT.